This TCR beta chain was recorded in a study of cytomegalovirus exposure and HLA in healthy donors. Study details: The same platform was used for the 90 to 150 validation repertoires as for the approximately 730 first-cohort repertoires, as reported in a later analysis.

Study-wide results and caveats: In vitro checks showed that a few CMV-associated chains really do target CMV antigens.

It was the roughly 130-subject validation cohort, separate from the approximately 690-subject first cohort, to which the donors belonged. Comments on this clone: What it binds is not known.

Trimming stripped 0 bases from V and 3 bases from J, with 10 bases between. CDR1 is SQVTM and CDR2 is ANQGSEA in the germline V gene. This CDR3 region has 14 residues. Clones were read by immunoSEQ multiplex PCR, and TCRdb kept only the in-frame ones, dropping some. This sample carries under 250,000 clones, more than 75% of them seen once, and the ten largest clones take approximately 12%. The chain links TRBV29-1 to TRBJ2-3, with a weak D call TRBD2 (5 bases). Sequenced input: PBMCs. This receptor was obtained from a man aged 18-30 years in good health and CMV-seropositive. CDR3 in amino acids: CSVEEGDGTDTQYF. The CDR3 nucleotides read TGCAGCGTTGAAGAGGGAGACGGGACAGATACGCAGTATTTT.